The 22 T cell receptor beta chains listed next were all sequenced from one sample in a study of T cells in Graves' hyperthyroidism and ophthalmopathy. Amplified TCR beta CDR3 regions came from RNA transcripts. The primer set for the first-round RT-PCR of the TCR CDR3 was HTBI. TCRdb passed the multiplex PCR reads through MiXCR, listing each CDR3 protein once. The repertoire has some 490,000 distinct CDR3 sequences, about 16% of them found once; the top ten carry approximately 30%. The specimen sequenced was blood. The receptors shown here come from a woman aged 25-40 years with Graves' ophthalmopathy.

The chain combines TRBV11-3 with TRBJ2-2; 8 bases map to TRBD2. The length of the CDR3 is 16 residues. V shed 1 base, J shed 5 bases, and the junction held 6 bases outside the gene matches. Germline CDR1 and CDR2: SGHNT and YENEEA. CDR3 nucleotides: TGTGCCAGCAGCTTAGTCCTTAGCGGGATAACCGGGGAGCTGTTTTTT. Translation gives CASSLVLSGITGELFF.

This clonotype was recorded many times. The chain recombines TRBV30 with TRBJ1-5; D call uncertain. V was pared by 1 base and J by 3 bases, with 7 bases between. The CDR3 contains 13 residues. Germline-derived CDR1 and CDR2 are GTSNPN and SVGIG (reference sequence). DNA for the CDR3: TGTGCCTGGAGTGCTACAGTCAATCAGCCCCAGCATTTT. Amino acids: CAWSATVNQPQHF.

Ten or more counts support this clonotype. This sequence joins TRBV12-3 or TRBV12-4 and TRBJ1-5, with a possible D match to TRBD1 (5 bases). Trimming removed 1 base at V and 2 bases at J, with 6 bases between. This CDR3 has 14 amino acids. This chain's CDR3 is CASSLGRGNQPQHF. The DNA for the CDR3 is TGTGCCAGCAGTTTAGGCAGGGGCAATCAGCCCCAGCATTTT.

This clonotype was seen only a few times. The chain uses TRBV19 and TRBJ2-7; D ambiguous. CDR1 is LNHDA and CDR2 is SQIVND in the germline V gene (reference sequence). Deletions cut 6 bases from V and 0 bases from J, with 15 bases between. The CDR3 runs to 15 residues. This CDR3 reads CASSDRLRSSYEQYF. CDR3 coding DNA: TGTGCCAGTAGCGACCGTTTAAGGAGCTCCTACGAGCAGTACTTC. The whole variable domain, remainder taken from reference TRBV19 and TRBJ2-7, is DGGITQSPKYLFRKEGQNVTLSCEQNLNHDAMYWYRQDPGQGLRLIYYSQIVNDFQKGDIAEGYSVSREKKESFPLTVTSAQKNPTAFYLCASSDRLRSSYEQYFGPGTRLTVT.

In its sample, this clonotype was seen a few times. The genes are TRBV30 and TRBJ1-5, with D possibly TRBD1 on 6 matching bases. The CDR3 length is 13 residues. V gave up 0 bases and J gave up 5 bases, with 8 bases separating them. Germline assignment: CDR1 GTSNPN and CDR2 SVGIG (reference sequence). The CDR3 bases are TGTGCCTGGAGTGTCGGGGGGCATCAGCCCCAGCATTTT. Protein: CAWSVGGHQPQHF.

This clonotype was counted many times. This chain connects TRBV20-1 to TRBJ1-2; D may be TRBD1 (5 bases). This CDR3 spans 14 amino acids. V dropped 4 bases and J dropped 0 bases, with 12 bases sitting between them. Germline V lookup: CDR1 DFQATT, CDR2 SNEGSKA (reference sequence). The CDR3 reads CSAILTATNYGYTF. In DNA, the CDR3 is TGCAGTGCTATTTTGACAGCTACTAACTATGGCTACACCTTC.

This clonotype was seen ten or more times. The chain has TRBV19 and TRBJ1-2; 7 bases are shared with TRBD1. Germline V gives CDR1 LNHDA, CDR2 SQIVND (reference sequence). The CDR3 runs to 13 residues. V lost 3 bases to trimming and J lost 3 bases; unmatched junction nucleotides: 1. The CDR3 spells CASSIDRDYGYTF. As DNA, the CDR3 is TGTGCCAGTAGTATTGACAGGGACTATGGCTACACCTTC.

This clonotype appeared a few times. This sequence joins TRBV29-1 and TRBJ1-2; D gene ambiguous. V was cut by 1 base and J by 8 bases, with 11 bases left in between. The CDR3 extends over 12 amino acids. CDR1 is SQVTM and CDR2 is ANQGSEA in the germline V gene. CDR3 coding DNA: TGCAGCGTTGAAGGGCGGGGTGAAGGCTACACCTTC. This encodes CSVEGRGEGYTF.

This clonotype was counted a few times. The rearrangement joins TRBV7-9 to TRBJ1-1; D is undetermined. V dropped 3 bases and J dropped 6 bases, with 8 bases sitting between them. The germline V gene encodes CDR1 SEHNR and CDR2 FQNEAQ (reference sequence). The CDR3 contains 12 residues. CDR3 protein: CASSFSRAEAFF. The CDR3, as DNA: TGTGCCAGCAGCTTTTCTCGAGCTGAAGCTTTCTTT.

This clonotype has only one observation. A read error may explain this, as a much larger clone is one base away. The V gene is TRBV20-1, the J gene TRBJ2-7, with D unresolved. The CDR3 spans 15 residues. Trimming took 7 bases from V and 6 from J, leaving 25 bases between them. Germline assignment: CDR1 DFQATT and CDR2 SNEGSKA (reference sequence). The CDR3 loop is CSGYDPQAAAFEQYF. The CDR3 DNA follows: TGCAGTGGGTATGACCCCCAGGCCGCAGCCTTCGAGCAGTACTTC.

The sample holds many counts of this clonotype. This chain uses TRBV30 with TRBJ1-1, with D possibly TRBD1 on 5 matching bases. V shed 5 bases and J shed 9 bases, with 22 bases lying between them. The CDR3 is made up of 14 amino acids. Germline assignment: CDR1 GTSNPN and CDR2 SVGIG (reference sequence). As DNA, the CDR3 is TGTGCCTGGGCGACCGACAGTACCATCCAGCAAGCTTTCTTT. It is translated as CAWATDSTIQQAFF.

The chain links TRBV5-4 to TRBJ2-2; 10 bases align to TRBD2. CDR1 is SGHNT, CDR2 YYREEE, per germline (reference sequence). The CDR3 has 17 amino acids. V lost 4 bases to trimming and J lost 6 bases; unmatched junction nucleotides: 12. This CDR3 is CASSPASGRGGAGELFF. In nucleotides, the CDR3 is TGTGCCAGCAGCCCCGCTAGCGGGAGAGGGGGGGCCGGGGAGCTGTTTTTT.

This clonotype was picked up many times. This chain's CDR3 is CASSLAGLAEPSYEQYF. CDR3 DNA sequence: TGCGCCAGCAGCTTGGCCGGACTAGCGGAACCCTCCTACGAGCAGTACTTC. This chain uses TRBV5-1 with TRBJ2-7, with 10 bases fitting TRBD2. The V and J ends lost 0 bases and 0 bases, in that order; junction bases with no gene match: 6. Germline V lookup: CDR1 SGHRS, CDR2 YFSETQ. This CDR3 is 17 amino acids long.

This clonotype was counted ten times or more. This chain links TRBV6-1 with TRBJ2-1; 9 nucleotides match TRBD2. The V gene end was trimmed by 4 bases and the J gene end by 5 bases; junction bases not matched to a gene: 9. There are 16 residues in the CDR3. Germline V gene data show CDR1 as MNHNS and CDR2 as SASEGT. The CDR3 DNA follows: TGTGCCAGCAGTGTAGCGGGAGTGGGGACGAACAATGAGCAGTTCTTC. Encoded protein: CASSVAGVGTNNEQFF.

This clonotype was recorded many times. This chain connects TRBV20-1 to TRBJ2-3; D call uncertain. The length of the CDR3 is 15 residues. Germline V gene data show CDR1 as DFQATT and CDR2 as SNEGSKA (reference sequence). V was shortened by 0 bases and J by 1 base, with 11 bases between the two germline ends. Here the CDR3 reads CSAREAVVGTDTQYF. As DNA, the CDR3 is TGCAGTGCTAGAGAGGCGGTGGTCGGCACAGATACGCAGTATTTT.

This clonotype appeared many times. DNA of the CDR3: TGTGCCAGCAGCAATAGCGGGAGAACGACAGATACGCAGTATTTT. Its translation: CASSNSGRTTDTQYF. This chain uses TRBV11-3 with TRBJ2-3; 9 positions agree with TRBD2. The germline V gene encodes CDR1 SGHNT and CDR2 YENEEA. The CDR3 has 15 amino acids. With V trimmed by 5 bases and J by 3 bases, 6 bases remained unmatched. The entire variable domain, with the rest obtained from reference TRBV11-3 and TRBJ2-3, is as follows: EAGVVQSPRYKIIEKKQPVAFWCNPISGHNTLYWYLQNLGQGPELLIRYENEEAVDDSQLPKDRFSAERLKGVDSTLKIQPAELGDSAVYLCASSNSGRTTDTQYFGPGTRLTVL.

The CDR3 reads CASSNPRASGRATQYF. The CDR3 DNA reads as TGTGCCAGCAGTAACCCTCGGGCTAGCGGGAGAGCTACGCAGTATTTT. V usage is TRBV12-3 or TRBV12-4 and J usage is TRBJ2-3; 10 nucleotides align to TRBD2. CDR3 size: 16 residues. After removal of 5 bases from V and 8 bases from J, the junction contained 13 bases not matched to a gene.

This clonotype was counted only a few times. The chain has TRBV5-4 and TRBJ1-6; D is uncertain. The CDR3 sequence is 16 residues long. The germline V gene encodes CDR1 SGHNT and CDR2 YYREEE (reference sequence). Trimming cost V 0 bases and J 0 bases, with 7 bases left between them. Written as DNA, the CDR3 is TGTGCCAGCAGCTTGGAATCGAGCTCCTATAATTCACCCCTCCACTTT. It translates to CASSLESSSYNSPLHF.

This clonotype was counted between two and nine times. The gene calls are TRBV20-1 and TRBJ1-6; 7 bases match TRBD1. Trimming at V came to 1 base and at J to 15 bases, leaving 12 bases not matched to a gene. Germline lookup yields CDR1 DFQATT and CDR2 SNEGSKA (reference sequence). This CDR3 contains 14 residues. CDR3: CSARAETGVGHLHF. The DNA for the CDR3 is TGCAGTGCTAGAGCGGAAACAGGGGTCGGTCACCTCCACTTT.

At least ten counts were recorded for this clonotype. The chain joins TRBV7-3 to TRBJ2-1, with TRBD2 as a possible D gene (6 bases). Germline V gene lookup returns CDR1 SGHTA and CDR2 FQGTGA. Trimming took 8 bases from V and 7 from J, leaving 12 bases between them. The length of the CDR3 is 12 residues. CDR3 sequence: CASGDRGNEQFF. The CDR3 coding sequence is TGTGCCAGCGGAGACCGGGGGAATGAGCAGTTCTTC.

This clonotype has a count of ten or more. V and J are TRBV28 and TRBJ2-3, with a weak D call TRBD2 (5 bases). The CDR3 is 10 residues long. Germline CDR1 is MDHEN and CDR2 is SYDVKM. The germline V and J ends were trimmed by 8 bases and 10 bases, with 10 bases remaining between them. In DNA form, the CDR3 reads TGTGCCAGCTCCCTCGGGGCGCAGTATTTT. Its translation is CASSLGAQYF.

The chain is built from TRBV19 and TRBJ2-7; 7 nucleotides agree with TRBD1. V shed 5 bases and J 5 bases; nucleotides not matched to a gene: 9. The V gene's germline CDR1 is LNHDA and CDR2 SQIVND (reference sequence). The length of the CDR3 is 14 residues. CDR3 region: CASSPDRFGDEQYF. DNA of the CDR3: TGTGCCAGTAGTCCGGACAGGTTTGGGGACGAGCAGTACTTC.